This T cell receptor (beta chain) was found in a study of cytomegalovirus exposure and HLA in healthy donors. Findings of the study overall: Among donors in an Asian-associated ancestry cluster, a later analysis reportedly found fewer N-insertions than the roughly 610-donor mean.

The PCR had 60 Vbeta and 13 Jbeta primers. This table comes from immunoSEQ multiplex PCR, and its TCRdb copy is limited to in-frame clones, with some not included. The top ten hold about 5% of the sample, which has fewer than 150,000 clones, 60% to 80% seen once. In regard to this clone: Its antigen is unknown.

The germline V gene has CDR1 MDHEN and CDR2 SYDVKM. This CDR3 comprises 13 residues. V lost 10 bases and J lost 6, with 18 bases in between. This chain uses TRBV28 with TRBJ1-2, with D tentatively TRBD1 (6 bases). The receptor was isolated from a male donor in good health and CMV-seronegative. The sequenced sample was PBMCs. The CDR3 loop reads CATRQGSFDGYTF. The DNA for the CDR3 is TGTGCCACCCGGCAGGGGTCCTTTGATGGCTACACCTTC.